The subject of this entry is one TCR beta chain. The sample originates from a study of blood T cell repertoires in COVID-19. Across the whole study: Donors in the United States, Italy and Spain gave samples during acute or convalescent COVID-19.

The V gene end was trimmed by 4 bases and the J gene end by 4 bases; junction bases not matched to a gene: 6. Germline loops: CDR1 MDHEN, CDR2 SYDVKM. The CDR3 spans 15 residues. Each recovered donor of Cohort 3 presented with two negative PCRs, clearance, or symptom resolution. In the source study's methods: For nucleated cells, counts were estimated from reference gene primer amplification. Generated by immunoSEQ multiplex PCR, the TCRdb table keeps only in-frame clones and is missing some. V and J calls and clone size are as listed in that table; D and trimming were resolved from the DNA. This sample carries under 200,000 clones, over 70% of them seen once, and the ten largest clones take 8% to 13%.

The clonotype was recovered from a man aged 50 or older who had recovered from COVID-19. The chain combines TRBV28 with TRBJ2-5; 10 bases match TRBD2. The sample was PBMCs or T cells enriched from blood (not recorded which). The CDR3 reads CASSYLAGGGETQYF. CDR3 sequence (DNA): TGTGCCAGCAGTTACTTAGCGGGAGGCGGAGAGACCCAGTACTTC.